The text below deals with one TCR beta chain. V was shortened by 5 bases and J by 3 bases, with 14 bases between the two germline ends. CDR1 and CDR2 from the germline V gene are SEHNR and FQNEAQ (reference sequence). The CDR3 is made up of 15 amino acids. The entry originates in a study of blood T cell repertoires in COVID-19. Study-wide background: The origin of the acute and convalescent COVID-19 samples was the United States, Italy and Spain.

Per the authors' pipeline: Amplifying reference gene primers gave estimates of nucleated cell counts. Repertoires were generated with immunoSEQ multiplex PCR, while TCRdb's copy carries only in-frame clones and drops some. The V and J calls and clone size were taken over from that table, and D and trimming were inferred from the DNA. The sample records approximately 300,000 clones, about nine tenths being singletons. Specimen: peripheral blood. This receptor was obtained from a woman under 40 with COVID-19, enrolled during active disease. V is TRBV7-9 and J is TRBJ1-3; no definite D call. The CDR3 coding sequence is TGTGCCAGCAGCCATGGTTGGTCGGTTGGAAACACCATATATTTT. As protein: CASSHGWSVGNTIYF. The full variable domain, with the rest looked up from reference TRBV7-9 and TRBJ1-3, is DTGVSQNPRHKITKRGQNVTFRCDPISEHNRLYWYRQTLGQGPEFLTYFQNEAQLEKSRLLSDRFSAERPKGSFSTLEIQRTEQGDSAMYLCASSHGWSVGNTIYFGEGSWLTVV.